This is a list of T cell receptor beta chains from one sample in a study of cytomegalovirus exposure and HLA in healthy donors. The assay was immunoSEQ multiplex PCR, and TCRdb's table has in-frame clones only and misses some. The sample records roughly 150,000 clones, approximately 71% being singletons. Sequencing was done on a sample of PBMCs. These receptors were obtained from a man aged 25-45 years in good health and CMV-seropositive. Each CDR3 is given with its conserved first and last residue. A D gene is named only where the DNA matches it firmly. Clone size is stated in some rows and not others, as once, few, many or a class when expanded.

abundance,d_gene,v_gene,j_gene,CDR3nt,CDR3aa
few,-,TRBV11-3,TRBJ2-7,TGTGCCAGCACTCAAGGACGCGGGCCTCCCTACGAGCAGTACTTC,CASTQGRGPPYEQYF
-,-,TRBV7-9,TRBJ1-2,TGTGCCAGCAGCGCTAGACAGTTCTTAACTGGCTACACCTTC,CASSARQFLTGYTF
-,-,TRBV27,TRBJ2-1,TGTGCCAGCAGTGAGAGGGACTTCAGCTCCTACAATGAGCAGTTCTTC,CASSERDFSSYNEQFF
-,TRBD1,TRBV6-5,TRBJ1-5,TGTGCCAGCAGTTACTTAGGACAGGATCAGCCCCAGCATTTT,CASSYLGQDQPQHF
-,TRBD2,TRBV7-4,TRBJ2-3,TGTGCCAGCAGGGGCGGGGGAGATACGCAGTATTTT,CASRGGGDTQYF
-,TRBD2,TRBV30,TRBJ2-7,TGTGCCTGGAGTTCCGTCCCGGGACTAGGGCAAGGTCGGAACTACGAGCAGTACTTC,CAWSSVPGLGQGRNYEQYF
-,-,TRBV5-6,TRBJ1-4,TGTGCCAGCAGCCCTCCAGGGGAGAATGAAAAACTGTTTTTT,CASSPPGENEKLFF
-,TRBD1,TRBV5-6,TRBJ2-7,TGTGCCAGCAGCTCGGACAGGGGGCACGAGCAGTACTTC,CASSSDRGHEQYF
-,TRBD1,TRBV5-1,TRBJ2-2,TGCGCCAGCAGCTTATCAGGGGGCTTCGGCGGGGAGCTGTTTTTT,CASSLSGGFGGELFF
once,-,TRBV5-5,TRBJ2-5,TGTGCCAGCAGCTTGGTGGACCTAGGGGTACAAGAGACCCAGTACTTC,CASSLVDLGVQETQYF
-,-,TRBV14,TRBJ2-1,TGTGCCAGCAGGGCTGGCGGCGGCTCCTACAATGAGCAGTTCTTC,CASRAGGGSYNEQFF
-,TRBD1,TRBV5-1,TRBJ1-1,TGCGCCAGCAGCTCGACAGGGGAAACTGAAGCTTTCTTT,CASSSTGETEAFF
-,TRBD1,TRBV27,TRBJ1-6,TGTGCCAGCAGCCCATTCCGCGGGACAGCCGATTCACCCCTCCACTTT,CASSPFRGTADSPLHF
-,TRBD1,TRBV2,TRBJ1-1,TGTGCCAGCACGACAGGGTTGGCCGCTGAAGCTTTCTTT,CASTTGLAAEAFF
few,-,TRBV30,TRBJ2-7,TGTGCCTGGACCCCCGGGACTGCGAACTACGAGCAGTACTTC,CAWTPGTANYEQYF
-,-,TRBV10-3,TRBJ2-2,TGTGCCATCAGTGAAGGCCAGGGTAGTACCGGGGAGCTGTTTTTT,CAISEGQGSTGELFF
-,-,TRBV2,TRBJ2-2,TGTGCCAGCAGTGGCATTCAGTCGTCGGGGGAGCTGTTTTTT,CASSGIQSSGELFF
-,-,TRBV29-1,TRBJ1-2,TGCAGCGTTGAAGCCCTGATCGGGGTGGAGGGCTACACCTTC,CSVEALIGVEGYTF
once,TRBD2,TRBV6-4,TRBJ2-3,TGTGCCAGCAGTGACCGGGAGGGCCCAGATACGCAGTATTTT,CASSDREGPDTQYF